This T cell receptor beta chain was identified during a study of CD8 T cells in ankylosing spondylitis. The V and J ends lost 6 bases and 2 bases respectively, with 11 bases between them. Germline assignment: CDR1 SQVTM and CDR2 ANQGSEA. This CDR3 has 14 amino acids. TCRdb reanalysed the 5' RACE reads using MiXCR and keeps one entry per CDR3 protein. The sample records roughly 200,000 distinct CDR3 sequences, around a quarter being singletons. Study-wide results and caveats: A motif of eight or nine highly homologous TCR beta variants was seen as apparently characteristic of ankylosing spondylitis blood. Disease-associated clones were CD8+ and fairly uncommon in peripheral blood. The study looked at matched synovial fluid samples from ankylosing spondylitis patients. Disease-linked clones were reported to be significantly enriched there.

As to this clonotype: The antigen is not known.

This sequence joins TRBV29-1 and TRBJ2-6; D uncertain. The receptor's source is a male donor with ankylosing spondylitis or in good health (not recorded which). The sequenced material came from blood, either unsorted or a sorted T cell fraction (not recorded which). In nucleotides, the CDR3 is TGCAGCGTAGCGACGCTCCCTGGGGCCAACGTCCTGACTTTC. Its protein product is CSVATLPGANVLTF.